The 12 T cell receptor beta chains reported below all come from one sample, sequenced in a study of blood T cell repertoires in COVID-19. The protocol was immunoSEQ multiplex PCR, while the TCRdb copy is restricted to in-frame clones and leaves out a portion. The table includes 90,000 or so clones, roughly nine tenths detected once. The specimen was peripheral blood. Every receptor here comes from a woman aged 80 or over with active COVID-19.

This chain's CDR3 is CASSRLAGGPYNEQFF. Written as DNA, the CDR3 is TGTGCCAGCAGTCGATTAGCGGGAGGTCCCTACAATGAGCAGTTCTTC. The chain joins TRBV6-2 or TRBV6-3 to TRBJ2-1, with 10 positions matching TRBD2. The CDR3 sequence is 16 residues long. The V gene end was trimmed by 5 bases and the J gene end by 2 bases; junction bases not matched to a gene: 6. Germline lookup yields CDR1 MNHEY and CDR2 SVGEGT.

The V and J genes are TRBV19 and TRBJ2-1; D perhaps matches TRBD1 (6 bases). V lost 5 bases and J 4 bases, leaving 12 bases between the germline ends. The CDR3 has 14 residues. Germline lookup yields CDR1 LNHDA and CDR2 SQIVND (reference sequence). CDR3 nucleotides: TGTGCCAGTAGTTCTCAGGACAGTTACAATGAGCAGTTCTTC. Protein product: CASSSQDSYNEQFF.

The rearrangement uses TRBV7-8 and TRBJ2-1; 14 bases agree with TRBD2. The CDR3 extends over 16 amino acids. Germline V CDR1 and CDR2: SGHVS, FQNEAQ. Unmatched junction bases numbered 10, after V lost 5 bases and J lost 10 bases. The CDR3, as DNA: TGTGCCAGCAGCAACGGACTAGCGGGGGGATGGTTCGAGCAGTTCTTC. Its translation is CASSNGLAGGWFEQFF.

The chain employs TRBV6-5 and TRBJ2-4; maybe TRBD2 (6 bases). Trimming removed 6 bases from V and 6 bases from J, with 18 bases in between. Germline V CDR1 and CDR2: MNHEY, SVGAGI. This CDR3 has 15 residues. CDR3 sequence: CASRTTDWGGNIQYF. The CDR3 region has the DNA TGTGCCAGCAGGACGACGGACTGGGGAGGAAACATTCAGTACTTC.

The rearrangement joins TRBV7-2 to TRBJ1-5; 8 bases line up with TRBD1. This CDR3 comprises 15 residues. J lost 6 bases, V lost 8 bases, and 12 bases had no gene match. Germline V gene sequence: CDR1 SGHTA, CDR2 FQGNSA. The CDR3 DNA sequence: TGTGCCAGCGGAACCGGCAGGGGGCTTGGTCAGCCCCAGCATTTT. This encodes CASGTGRGLGQPQHF.

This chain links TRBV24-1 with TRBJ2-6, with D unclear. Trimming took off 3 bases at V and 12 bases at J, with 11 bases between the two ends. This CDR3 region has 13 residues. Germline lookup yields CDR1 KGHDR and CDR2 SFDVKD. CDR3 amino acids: CATSDPLTFVLTF. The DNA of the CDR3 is TGTGCCACCAGTGATCCCCTGACATTCGTCCTGACTTTC.

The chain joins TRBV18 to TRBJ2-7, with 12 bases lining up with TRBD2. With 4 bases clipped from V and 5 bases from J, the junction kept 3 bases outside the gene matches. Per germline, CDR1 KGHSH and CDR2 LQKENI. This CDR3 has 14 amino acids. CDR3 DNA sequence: TGTGCCAGCTCACGACTAGCGGGAGACCACGAGCAGTACTTC. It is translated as CASSRLAGDHEQYF.

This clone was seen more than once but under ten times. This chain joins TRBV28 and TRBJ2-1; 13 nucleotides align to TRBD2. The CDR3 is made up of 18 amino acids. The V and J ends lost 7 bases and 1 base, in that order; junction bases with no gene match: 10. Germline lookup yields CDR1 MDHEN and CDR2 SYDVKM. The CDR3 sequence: CASKDGLAGDWSYNEQFF. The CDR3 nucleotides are TGTGCCAGCAAGGACGGACTAGCGGGAGATTGGTCCTACAATGAGCAGTTCTTC.

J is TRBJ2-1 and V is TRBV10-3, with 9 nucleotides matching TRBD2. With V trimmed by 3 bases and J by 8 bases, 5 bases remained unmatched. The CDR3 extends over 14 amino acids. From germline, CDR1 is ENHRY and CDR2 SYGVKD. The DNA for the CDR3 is TGTGCCATCAGTGAACGGACTAGCGTCGATGAGCAGTTCTTC. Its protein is CAISERTSVDEQFF.

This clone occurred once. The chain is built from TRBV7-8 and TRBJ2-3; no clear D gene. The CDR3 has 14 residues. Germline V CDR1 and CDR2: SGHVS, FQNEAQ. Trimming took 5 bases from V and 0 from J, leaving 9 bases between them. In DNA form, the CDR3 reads TGTGCCAGCAGCGTGTCCCCTAGCACAGATACGCAGTATTTT. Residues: CASSVSPSTDTQYF.

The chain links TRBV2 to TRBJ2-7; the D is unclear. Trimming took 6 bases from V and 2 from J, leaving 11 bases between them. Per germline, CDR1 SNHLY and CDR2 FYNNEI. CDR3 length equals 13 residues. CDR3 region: CASSVEQTYEQYF. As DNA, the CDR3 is TGTGCCAGCAGCGTAGAACAGACCTACGAGCAGTACTTC.

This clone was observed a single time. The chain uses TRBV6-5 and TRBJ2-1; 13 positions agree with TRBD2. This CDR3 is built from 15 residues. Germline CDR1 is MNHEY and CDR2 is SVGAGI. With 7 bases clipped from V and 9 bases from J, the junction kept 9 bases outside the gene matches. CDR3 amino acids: CASNTPGLAGSEQFF. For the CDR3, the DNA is TGTGCCAGCAATACACCGGGACTAGCGGGATCTGAGCAGTTCTTC.